What follows are 25 T cell receptor beta chains derived from one specimen sequenced in a study of T cells in Graves' hyperthyroidism and ophthalmopathy. Amplification of TCR beta CDR3 regions used RNA as the template. First-round RT-PCR with HTBI primers amplified the TCR CDR3 region. TCRdb ran MiXCR on the multiplex PCR reads and lists one entry per CDR3 protein. Here the sample spans about 400,000 distinct CDR3 sequences, about 15% being singletons. Sequenced input: blood. These receptors were obtained from a woman between 25 and 40 years old with Graves' hyperthyroidism.

This clonotype was found many times. The rearrangement uses TRBV12-3 or TRBV12-4 and TRBJ2-1, with D perhaps matching TRBD1 or TRBD2 (5 bases each). Between the trimmed V and J ends, which lost 7 bases and 4 bases, there was a span of 17 bases. The CDR3 runs to 15 residues. CDR3 residues: CASKKEDMRYNEQFF. Here the CDR3 DNA reads TGTGCCAGCAAGAAGGAGGACATGAGATACAATGAGCAGTTCTTC.

The chain has TRBV19 and TRBJ2-1; 15 bases map to TRBD2. The ends lost 6 bases at V and 8 bases at J; junction bases unmatched: 5. Germline V lookup: CDR1 LNHDA, CDR2 SQIVND (reference sequence). This CDR3 comprises 15 residues. As DNA, the CDR3 is TGTGCCAGTAGGGGACTAGCGGGAGGAAAAGATGAGCAGTTCTTC. Translated, it gives CASRGLAGGKDEQFF.

The rearrangement uses TRBV10-1 and TRBJ2-2; 9 positions match TRBD2. The CDR3 has 17 amino acids. Germline CDR1 and CDR2: WNHNN and SYGVQD (reference sequence). V was pared by 2 bases and J by 5 bases, with 9 bases of the junction left unmatched. DNA of the CDR3: TGCGCCAGCAGTGAGATAGCGGGAGTCGGTGGTACCGGGGAGCTGTTTTTT. It encodes CASSEIAGVGGTGELFF.

This clonotype showed up just a few times. V and J are TRBV2 and TRBJ2-7; tentatively, D is TRBD1 or TRBD2 (5 bases each). This CDR3 spans 15 amino acids. CDR1 and CDR2 (germline): SNHLY, FYNNEI. Trimming cost V 3 bases and J 2 bases, with 14 bases left between them. The CDR3 DNA reads as TGTGCCAGCAGTGAGCAGGGCGCCGGGGCCTACGAGCAGTACTTC. Translating it yields CASSEQGAGAYEQYF.

The chain joins TRBV5-1 to TRBJ1-2; weak D call: TRBD1 (6 bases). Trimming cost V 4 bases and J 0 bases, with 16 bases left between them. Germline V gene lookup returns CDR1 SGHRS and CDR2 YFSETQ. CDR3 length: 16 amino acids. The CDR3 bases are TGCGCCAGCAGCCAGACAGGTTCGGCGGCTAACTATGGCTACACCTTC. Protein: CASSQTGSAANYGYTF.

The genes are TRBV20-1 and TRBJ1-5; D is unresolved. CDR3 size: 15 residues. The ends were cut back, 1 base at V and 0 bases at J, with 10 bases in the middle. The V gene's germline CDR1 is DFQATT and CDR2 SNEGSKA (reference sequence). This CDR3 is CSARASSYSNQPQHF. Written as DNA, the CDR3 is TGCAGTGCTAGAGCGAGCAGTTATAGCAATCAGCCCCAGCATTTT.

The chain joins TRBV9 to TRBJ2-2, with 8 bases that match TRBD2. CDR1 is SGDLS, CDR2 YYNGEE, per germline. Trimming took 1 base from V and 7 from J; bases not matched to a gene: 3. This CDR3 has 14 amino acids. The CDR3: CASSVNRGGGELFF. The CDR3 nucleotides are TGTGCCAGCAGCGTAAATCGGGGGGGCGGGGAGCTGTTTTTT.

The chain joins TRBV6-6 to TRBJ2-2; D is perhaps TRBD1 (6 bases). CDR1 is MNHNY, CDR2 SVGAGI, per germline (reference sequence). Trimming removed 2 bases from V and 4 bases from J, with 11 bases in between. The CDR3 length is 15 residues. DNA of the CDR3: TGTGCCAGCAGTTACGGGGGCGGGCCCACCGGGGAGCTGTTTTTT. Its translation: CASSYGGGPTGELFF.

This clonotype was picked up a small number of times. V usage is TRBV29-1 and J usage is TRBJ2-3, with a tentative D call TRBD1 (7 bases). This CDR3 comprises 14 residues. Germline CDR1 reads SQVTM; CDR2 reads ANQGSEA. With 8 bases removed from V and 1 base from J, the gap between germline ends came to 16 bases. CDR3 sequence: CSLRTGGGTDTQYF. The CDR3 DNA reads as TGCAGCCTACGGACAGGCGGGGGCACAGATACGCAGTATTTT.

This clonotype was seen only a few times. The chain uses TRBV6-2 or TRBV6-3 and TRBJ2-2, with D possibly matching TRBD2 (5 bases). Germline CDR1 MNHEY, CDR2 SVGEGT. This CDR3 region has 15 residues. V was pared by 0 bases and J by 3 bases, with 8 bases between. The CDR3 sequence is CASSYSRGYTGELFF. The CDR3 DNA follows: TGTGCCAGCAGTTACTCACGAGGGTACACCGGGGAGCTGTTTTTT.

There are many counts of this clonotype. The chain links TRBV6-1 to TRBJ1-1, with D uncertain. The V end was cut by 7 bases, the J end by 1 base, with 10 bases between. The CDR3 loop spans 13 amino acids. Germline V gene lookup returns CDR1 MNHNS and CDR2 SASEGT. CDR3: CASKVAANTEAFF. The CDR3 DNA reads TGTGCCAGCAAGGTAGCGGCGAACACTGAAGCTTTCTTT.

This clonotype was seen many times. The chain recombines TRBV5-1 with TRBJ1-2, with 9 nucleotides matching TRBD1. This CDR3 spans 13 amino acids. Germline V gene lookup returns CDR1 SGHRS and CDR2 YFSETQ. Unmatched junction bases numbered 2, after V lost 0 bases and J lost 8 bases. The CDR3 protein is CASSLGQGDGYTF. The DNA for the CDR3 is TGCGCCAGCAGCTTGGGACAGGGGGACGGCTACACCTTC.

This clonotype was seen a handful of times. The chain links TRBV7-9 to TRBJ1-1; TRBD1 agrees at 10 bases. From germline, CDR1 is SEHNR and CDR2 FQNEAQ (reference sequence). Germline trimming cut 0 bases from V and 5 bases from J; bases unmatched to any gene: 6. This CDR3 contains 16 residues. The CDR3, as DNA: TGTGCCAGCAGCTTAGCGTACGGGACAGGGGCAACTGAAGCTTTCTTT. Its protein is CASSLAYGTGATEAFF.

V usage is TRBV28 and J usage is TRBJ2-7; TRBD1 is a possible D gene (6 bases). Trimming stripped 7 bases from V and 0 bases from J, with 16 bases between. Germline V lookup: CDR1 MDHEN, CDR2 SYDVKM. This CDR3 region has 15 residues. The CDR3 here is CASTPGQPSSYEQYF. DNA of the CDR3: TGTGCCAGCACTCCCGGACAGCCGAGCTCCTACGAGCAGTACTTC.

The table lists this clonotype with many counts. V and J are TRBV28 and TRBJ2-7, with unresolved D. This CDR3 comprises 13 residues. Trimming pared 8 bases from V and 4 bases from J, leaving 15 bases between. Per the germline V gene, CDR1 is MDHEN and CDR2 is SYDVKM. CDR3 residues: CASAPPVLYEQYF. Here the CDR3 DNA reads TGTGCCAGCGCACCCCCCGTATTGTACGAGCAGTACTTC.

This clonotype appeared many times. The rearrangement joins TRBV2 to TRBJ2-7, with 10 bases fitting TRBD1. Germline V gene lookup returns CDR1 SNHLY and CDR2 FYNNEI. The CDR3 totals 16 residues. The junction had 11 bases not matched to a gene; V was cut back by 5 bases and J by 4 bases. The CDR3 sequence is CASSPTRTGGSYEQYF. The CDR3 nucleotides read TGTGCCAGCAGTCCGACTCGGACAGGGGGGAGTTACGAGCAGTACTTC.

This chain connects TRBV27 to TRBJ1-4; D unresolved. The V gene's germline CDR1 is MNHEY and CDR2 SMNVEV (reference sequence). This CDR3 contains 15 residues. V lost 6 bases, J lost 3 bases, and 14 bases lay in between. The CDR3: CASRIPGSPNEKLFF. The CDR3 DNA sequence: TGTGCCAGCAGGATCCCGGGGTCGCCTAATGAAAAACTGTTTTTT.

This clonotype was found many times. V gene TRBV24-1 combines with J gene TRBJ1-5; D may be TRBD1 (5 bases). This CDR3 is 14 amino acids long. Trimming removed 8 bases at V and 2 bases at J, with 12 bases between. Germline loops: CDR1 KGHDR, CDR2 SFDVKD. The CDR3 bases are TGTGCCACCAATGGAGGGGAGGGCAATCAGCCCCAGCATTTT. Amino acid sequence: CATNGGEGNQPQHF.

This clonotype has a count of ten or more. The chain has TRBV2 and TRBJ1-5, with no clear D. The CDR3 loop spans 13 amino acids. With 4 bases removed from V and 6 bases from J, the gap between germline ends came to 10 bases. In germline, CDR1 is SNHLY, CDR2 FYNNEI. The CDR3 loop is CASSVRASQPQHF. The CDR3 DNA is TGTGCCAGCAGTGTAAGGGCTAGTCAGCCCCAGCATTTT.

This chain links TRBV10-1 with TRBJ2-5, with 7 bases that match TRBD1. The CDR3 has 14 residues. With V trimmed by 10 bases and J by 3 bases, 11 bases remained unmatched. CDR1 is WNHNN and CDR2 is SYGVQD in the germline V gene (reference sequence). In DNA form, the CDR3 reads TGCGCCATCTTAAGACAGGGAAGAAAAGAGACCCAGTACTTC. Residues: CAILRQGRKETQYF.

This clonotype has a count of ten or more. The rearrangement joins TRBV5-1 to TRBJ2-7, with D hard to call. Trimming shortened V by 0 bases and J by 4 bases, and 8 bases separated the two germline ends. The CDR3 has 13 amino acids. CDR1 and CDR2 from the germline V gene are SGHRS and YFSETQ. CDR3 residues: CASSLEWGYEQYF. CDR3 bases: TGCGCCAGCAGCTTGGAGTGGGGTTACGAGCAGTACTTC.

Comment on this clonotype: One base away lies a much larger clone, so this may be a sequencing read error. V is TRBV12-3 or TRBV12-4 and J is TRBJ2-3, with 12 bases lining up with TRBD2. The CDR3 totals 18 residues. The ends lost 3 bases at V and 6 bases at J; junction bases unmatched: 13. The CDR3 sequence: CASSFILTSGSGVDTQYF. Written as DNA, the CDR3 is TGTGCCAGCAGTTTCATCTTGACTAGCGGGAGTGGCGTGGATACGCAGTATTTT.

The chain is built from TRBV29-1 and TRBJ2-5; 11 bases align to TRBD1. The germline CDR1 and CDR2 sequences are SQVTM and ANQGSEA. V shed 4 bases and J 5 bases; nucleotides not matched to a gene: 9. The CDR3 is 15 amino acids. CDR3 coding DNA: TGCAGCGTTGGTCGGTTCGGGACAGGGGGGGAGACCCAGTACTTC. Protein sequence: CSVGRFGTGGETQYF.

The rearrangement joins TRBV28 to TRBJ2-2, with a weak D call TRBD1 (6 bases). CDR1 and CDR2 from the germline V gene are MDHEN and SYDVKM. The V end was cut by 9 bases, the J end by 1 base, with 9 bases between. This CDR3 is 13 amino acids long. CDR3 bases: TGTGCCAGTAAACAGGGGAACACCGGGGAGCTGTTTTTT. It yields the protein CASKQGNTGELFF.

This chain links TRBV15 with TRBJ2-5; D is ambiguous. Germline CDR1 is LNHNV and CDR2 is YYDKDF (reference sequence). This CDR3 contains 15 residues. V dropped 0 bases and J dropped 1 base, with 9 bases sitting between them. The CDR3 loop reads CATSRDLMGQETQYF. The CDR3 DNA is TGTGCCACCAGCAGAGATCTTATGGGCCAAGAGACCCAGTACTTC.